The rows below give T cell receptor beta chains drawn from one sample of a study of T cell repertoires in cytomegalovirus infection. Each CDR3 protein is one row after TCRdb ran MiXCR on the reads. The profile shows about 600,000 distinct CDR3 sequences, 24% of them singletons. Sequenced: CD8+ T cells from PBMCs. The source is a human donor in good health (CMV status not recorded). Some clones in this sample may be carry-over from other donors' samples. The CDR3 runs from the conserved cysteine through the conserved F or W. The order of the fields is D gene, V gene, clone size, CDR3 length, J gene, CDR3 protein, CDR3 DNA. The D gene is left open where the match is weak. The size field is filled for only some rows; it gives once, few, many or a size class.

d_gene: -; v_gene: TRBV6-5; abundance: -; len: 11; j_gene: TRBJ1-1; CDR3aa: CASSYSGNAFF; CDR3nt: TGTGCCAGCAGTTACTCTGGCAACGCTTTCTTT
d_gene: -; v_gene: TRBV7-2; abundance: many; len: 11; j_gene: TRBJ2-2; CDR3aa: CASSFGGELFF; CDR3nt: TGTGCCAGCAGCTTCGGCGGGGAGCTGTTTTTT
d_gene: -; v_gene: TRBV7-8; abundance: -; len: 13; j_gene: TRBJ2-7; CDR3aa: CASSLARWDEQYF; CDR3nt: TGTGCCAGCAGCTTGGCCAGGTGGGACGAGCAGTACTTC
d_gene: -; v_gene: TRBV29-1; abundance: once; len: 12; j_gene: TRBJ1-1; CDR3aa: CSVSDMNTEAFF; CDR3nt: TGCAGCGTCTCCGACATGAACACTGAAGCTTTCTTT
d_gene: -; v_gene: TRBV27; abundance: many; len: 16; j_gene: TRBJ2-2; CDR3aa: CASSLDSFPNTGELFF; CDR3nt: TGTGCCAGCAGTCTCGACAGTTTTCCGAACACCGGGGAGCTGTTTTTT
d_gene: -; v_gene: TRBV28; abundance: -; len: 15; j_gene: TRBJ1-1; CDR3aa: CASSPLWGLNTEAFF; CDR3nt: TGTGCCAGCAGCCCTTTGTGGGGCCTGAACACTGAAGCTTTCTTT
d_gene: -; v_gene: TRBV7-2; abundance: many; len: 12; j_gene: TRBJ1-1; CDR3aa: CASSLDGVEAFF; CDR3nt: TGTGCCAGCAGCTTAGATGGGGTTGAAGCTTTCTTT
d_gene: TRBD2; v_gene: TRBV28; abundance: -; len: 16; j_gene: TRBJ2-3; CDR3aa: CASSKKAGRTVGTQYF; CDR3nt: TGTGCCAGCAGCAAAAAAGCGGGGCGCACAGTGGGCACGCAGTATTTT
d_gene: TRBD2; v_gene: TRBV4-1; abundance: few; len: 14; j_gene: TRBJ2-3; CDR3aa: CASSYREGPQAQYF; CDR3nt: TGCGCCAGCAGCTATCGGGAGGGGCCCCAAGCGCAGTATTTT
d_gene: TRBD2; v_gene: TRBV5-1; abundance: few; len: 16; j_gene: TRBJ2-3; CDR3aa: CASSRKTSGSTDTQYF; CDR3nt: TGCGCCAGCAGCAGGAAGACTAGCGGTAGCACAGATACGCAGTATTTT
d_gene: -; v_gene: TRBV7-6; abundance: many; len: 12; j_gene: TRBJ2-1; CDR3aa: CASSHKGNEQFF; CDR3nt: TGTGCCAGCAGCCACAAGGGCAATGAGCAGTTCTTC
d_gene: -; v_gene: TRBV19; abundance: few; len: 15; j_gene: TRBJ2-1; CDR3aa: CASRGWVNSYNEQFF; CDR3nt: TGTGCCAGTAGGGGATGGGTCAACTCCTACAATGAGCAGTTCTTC
d_gene: TRBD2; v_gene: TRBV23-1; abundance: few; len: 17; j_gene: TRBJ2-1; CDR3aa: CAGIHIKRGGSYNEQFF; CDR3nt: TGCGCCGGCATCCACATTAAGCGGGGGGGCTCCTACAATGAGCAGTTCTTC
d_gene: -; v_gene: TRBV14; abundance: -; len: 18; j_gene: TRBJ2-2; CDR3aa: CASSPVGSVRGWTGELFF; CDR3nt: TGTGCCAGCAGCCCCGTTGGGTCAGTCAGGGGCTGGACCGGGGAGCTGTTTTTT
d_gene: -; v_gene: TRBV7-2; abundance: many; len: 13; j_gene: TRBJ1-2; CDR3aa: CASSLSIDYGYTF; CDR3nt: TGTGCCAGCAGCTTGAGTATTGACTATGGCTACACCTTC
d_gene: -; v_gene: TRBV5-6; abundance: many; len: 14; j_gene: TRBJ2-7; CDR3aa: CASSLRQLSYEQYF; CDR3nt: TGTGCCAGCAGCCTTCGACAGTTATCCTACGAGCAGTACTTC
d_gene: -; v_gene: TRBV19; abundance: few; len: 14; j_gene: TRBJ1-5; CDR3aa: CASHRRSSNQPQHF; CDR3nt: TGTGCCAGCCACCGCAGGTCAAGCAATCAGCCCCAGCATTTT
d_gene: -; v_gene: TRBV12-3/TRBV12-4; abundance: many; len: 11; j_gene: TRBJ2-1; CDR3aa: CASSLMNEQFF; CDR3nt: TGTGCCAGCAGTTTAATGAATGAGCAGTTCTTC
d_gene: -; v_gene: TRBV7-9; abundance: -; len: 16; j_gene: TRBJ1-5; CDR3aa: CASSQRTVGGAQPQHF; CDR3nt: TGTGCCAGCAGCCAGAGGACAGTTGGGGGGGCCCAGCCCCAGCATTTT
d_gene: -; v_gene: TRBV7-2; abundance: few; len: 14; j_gene: TRBJ1-1; CDR3aa: CASTPTLVDTEAFF; CDR3nt: TGTGCCAGCACCCCAACTCTTGTGGACACTGAAGCTTTCTTT
d_gene: -; v_gene: TRBV7-9; abundance: -; len: 15; j_gene: TRBJ2-7; CDR3aa: CASSPHPGHSYEQYF; CDR3nt: TGTGCCAGCAGCCCCCACCCGGGACACTCCTACGAGCAGTACTTC
d_gene: -; v_gene: TRBV9; abundance: few; len: 14; j_gene: TRBJ2-5; CDR3aa: CASSVEGNWETQYF; CDR3nt: TGTGCCAGCAGCGTAGAAGGGAATTGGGAGACCCAGTACTTC